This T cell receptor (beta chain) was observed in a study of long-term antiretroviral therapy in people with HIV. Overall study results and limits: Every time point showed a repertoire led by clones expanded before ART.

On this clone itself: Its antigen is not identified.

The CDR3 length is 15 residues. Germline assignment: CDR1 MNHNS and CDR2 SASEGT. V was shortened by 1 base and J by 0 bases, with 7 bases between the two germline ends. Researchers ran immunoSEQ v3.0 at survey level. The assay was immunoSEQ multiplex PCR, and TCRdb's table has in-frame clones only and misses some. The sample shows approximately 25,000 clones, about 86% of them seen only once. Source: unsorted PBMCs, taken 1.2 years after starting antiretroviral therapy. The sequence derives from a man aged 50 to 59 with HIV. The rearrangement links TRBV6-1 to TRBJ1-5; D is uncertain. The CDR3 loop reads CASSEEYASNQPQHF. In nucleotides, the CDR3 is TGTGCCAGCAGTGAAGAGTACGCTAGCAATCAGCCCCAGCATTTT.